The 2 T cell receptor beta chains below come from one sample, sequenced in a study of T cell changes during pregnancy in multiple sclerosis. This table comes from immunoSEQ multiplex PCR, and its TCRdb copy is limited to in-frame clones, with some not included. The data contain about 36,000 clones, about 88% of them singletons. Sequenced here: CD8+ T cells from peripheral blood mononuclear cells, sampled in the third trimester of pregnancy. The receptors stem from a female donor with multiple sclerosis, enrolled in a pregnancy study.

This chain connects TRBV11-2 to TRBJ2-7; D remains ambiguous. The CDR3 totals 13 residues. Per the germline V gene, CDR1 is SGHAT and CDR2 is FQNNGV. The V end was cut by 0 bases, the J end by 6 bases, with 9 bases between. In DNA, the CDR3 is TGTGCCAGCAGCTTAGATCGACCGGGCGAGCAGTACTTC. The encoded protein is CASSLDRPGEQYF.

The genes are TRBV7-2 and TRBJ2-1, with TRBD2 identical over 8 bases. The CDR3 has 17 amino acids. CDR1 SGHTA and CDR2 FQGNSA come from the germline V gene. J gave up 2 bases and V 1 base, and 7 bases lay outside the gene matches. In nucleotides, the CDR3 is TGTGCCAGCAGCTTAGATTTTGGACTAGCTCCCTACAATGAGCAGTTCTTC. This gives the protein CASSLDFGLAPYNEQFF.